These 32 T cell receptor beta chains share one sample of origin, sequenced in a study of blood T cell repertoires in COVID-19 (TCRdb year 2020). To prepare the library, the immunoSEQ multiplex PCR assay was applied. TCRdb retrieved this table from immuneACCESS and kept in-frame rearrangements only. Not all clones are present; in checked studies, unresolved V genes account for under half, and no reason is known for the remainder. For this sample the table gives roughly 200,000 clones, of which about 76% were detected only once. The top ten constitute 5.5% to 7% of the sample. Source material: peripheral blood. Source of these receptors: a woman in her thirties or forties with COVID-19, enrolled during active disease.

This chain links TRBV30 with TRBJ2-7; D is uncertain. Germline V lookup: CDR1 GTSNPN, CDR2 SVGIG (reference sequence). The V end lost 5 bases, the J end lost 4 bases, and 27 bases lay between the germline ends. The CDR3 extends over 17 amino acids. CDR3 sequence: CAWDQQVISSPLYEQYF. Here the CDR3 DNA reads TGTGCCTGGGATCAGCAGGTTATCTCTTCTCCCCTATACGAGCAGTACTTC.

The chain links TRBV10-3 to TRBJ2-2, with 10 positions matching TRBD2. The germline gives CDR1 ENHRY, CDR2 SYGVKD. V trimming: 3 bases; J trimming: 6 bases; junction bases outside the gene matches: 10. This CDR3 region has 17 residues. The DNA of the CDR3 is TGTGCCATCAGTGATCTGCTAGCGGGAGACCCCCCCGGGGAGCTGTTTTTT. This gives the protein CAISDLLAGDPPGELFF.

The chain carries TRBV2 and TRBJ2-5; TRBD1 matches at 7 bases. This CDR3 comprises 11 residues. V trimming: 10 bases; J trimming: 3 bases; junction bases outside the gene matches: 2. Germline CDR1 and CDR2: SNHLY and FYNNEI. The CDR3 region is CAKGTEETQYF. The CDR3 coding sequence is TGTGCCAAAGGGACAGAAGAGACCCAGTACTTC.

The sample holds a few counts of this clone. The CDR3 loop is CASKRQGPLHSNQPQHF. The CDR3 DNA follows: TGTGCCAGCAAAAGACAGGGCCCCCTGCATAGCAATCAGCCCCAGCATTTT. This chain uses TRBV27 with TRBJ1-5; 7 bases map to TRBD1. The CDR3 totals 17 residues. The germline V gene has CDR1 MNHEY and CDR2 SMNVEV (reference sequence). The junction had 12 bases not matched to a gene; V was cut back by 7 bases and J by 0 bases.

The chain joins TRBV5-5 to TRBJ2-5, with 8 bases aligning to TRBD1. Trimming at V came to 3 bases and at J to 1 base, leaving 5 bases not matched to a gene. Looked up from germline, CDR1 is SGHKS and CDR2 is YYEKEE (reference sequence). CDR3 size: 15 residues. The DNA for the CDR3 is TGTGCCAGCAGCTATGGGACAGGATCCCAAGAGACCCAGTACTTC. Translated: CASSYGTGSQETQYF.

This chain uses TRBV30 with TRBJ1-6, with 11 bases that match TRBD1. The junction had 7 bases not matched to a gene; V was cut back by 6 bases and J by 9 bases. CDR1 and CDR2 from the germline V gene are GTSNPN and SVGIG (reference sequence). CDR3 length equals 14 residues. The CDR3, as DNA: TGTGCCTGTAATTCCGGGACAGGGGGTTCACCCCTCCACTTT. Amino acid sequence: CACNSGTGGSPLHF.

The chain joins TRBV29-1 to TRBJ2-2; 8 nucleotides agree with TRBD1. Germline V gives CDR1 SQVTM, CDR2 ANQGSEA. This CDR3 region has 14 residues. J lost 7 bases, V lost 5 bases, and 9 bases had no gene match. The CDR3 region is CSVLTQGADGELFF. In DNA, the CDR3 is TGCAGCGTTTTGACCCAGGGGGCCGACGGGGAGCTGTTTTTT.

The chain carries TRBV28 and TRBJ2-1, with D perhaps matching TRBD2 (6 bases). The CDR3 loop spans 14 amino acids. CDR1 and CDR2 (germline): MDHEN, SYDVKM. Trimming removed 8 bases from V and 0 bases from J, with 11 bases in between. The CDR3 DNA reads TGTGCCAGCTCTATAGCGGCCTCCTACAATGAGCAGTTCTTC. Protein sequence: CASSIAASYNEQFF. The whole variable domain, remainder taken from reference TRBV28 and TRBJ2-1, is DVKVTQSSRYLVKRTGEKVFLECVQDMDHENMFWYRQDPGLGLRLIYFSYDVKMKEKGDIPEGYSVSREKKERFSLILESASTNQTSMYLCASSIAASYNEQFFGPGTRLTVL.

This chain connects TRBV5-1 to TRBJ2-2, with D maybe TRBD2 (6 bases). Germline-derived CDR1 and CDR2 are SGHRS and YFSETQ. The length of the CDR3 is 15 residues. The germline V and J ends were trimmed by 7 bases and 2 bases, with 15 bases remaining between them. In nucleotides, the CDR3 is TGCGCCAGCTACGAATTTAGCGGAAACACCGGGGAGCTGTTTTTT. This gives the protein CASYEFSGNTGELFF. Supplemented by reference TRBV5-1 and TRBJ2-2, the full variable domain reads KAGVTQTPRYLIKTRGQQVTLSCSPISGHRSVSWYQQTPGQGLQFLFEYFSETQRNKGNFPGRFSGRQFSNSRSEMNVSTLELGDSALYLCASYEFSGNTGELFFGEGSRLTVL.

The rearrangement joins TRBV2 to TRBJ2-1, with D possibly matching TRBD2 (5 bases). This CDR3 contains 15 residues. Trimming pared 5 bases from V and 0 bases from J, leaving 11 bases between. Germline V CDR1 and CDR2: SNHLY, FYNNEI. CDR3 in DNA: TGTGCCAGCAGTCGGGATTTGAGCTCCTACAATGAGCAGTTCTTC. Its protein product is CASSRDLSSYNEQFF.

The V call is TRBV25-1, the J call TRBJ2-2; 11 bases fit TRBD2. Germline loops: CDR1 MGHDK, CDR2 SYGVNS. CDR3 size: 17 residues. J lost 8 bases, V lost 4 bases, and 12 bases had no gene match. CDR3 protein: CASSGQTSGKIGGELFF. The CDR3 coding sequence is TGTGCCAGCAGTGGGCAGACTAGCGGGAAAATTGGGGGGGAGCTGTTTTTT. The variable domain in full, completed from reference TRBV25-1 and TRBJ2-2, reads EADIYQTPRYLVIGTGKKITLECSQTMGHDKMYWYQQDPGMELHLIHYSYGVNSTEKGDLSSESTVSRIRTEHFPLTLESARPSHTSQYLCASSGQTSGKIGGELFFGEGSRLTVL.

The chain links TRBV6-5 to TRBJ2-7, with TRBD2 identical over 11 bases. V was pared by 0 bases and J by 4 bases, with 5 bases of the junction left unmatched. The germline V gene has CDR1 MNHEY and CDR2 SVGAGI. This CDR3 spans 16 amino acids. The CDR3 sequence is CASSYSLAGVGYEQYF. The CDR3 DNA sequence: TGTGCCAGCAGTTACTCACTAGCGGGAGTCGGGTACGAGCAGTACTTC.

This clone was seen a handful of times. The chain couples TRBV4-2 to TRBJ1-2, with TRBD1 matching 10 bases. Germline assignment: CDR1 LGHNA and CDR2 YNFKEQ. The CDR3 is 15 residues long. V lost 3 bases to trimming and J lost 5 bases; unmatched junction nucleotides: 6. In DNA, the CDR3 is TGTGCCAGCAGCCATGGGGACAGGGGAGGGTATGGCTACACCTTC. Encoded protein: CASSHGDRGGYGYTF.

This clone was seen repeatedly, ten times or more. The chain has TRBV12-3 or TRBV12-4 and TRBJ1-1, with TRBD1 as a possible D gene (6 bases). V was shortened by 5 bases and J by 11 bases, with 18 bases between the two germline ends. CDR3 size: 13 residues. The CDR3 spells CASSPTGFTGAFF. The DNA of the CDR3 is TGTGCCAGCAGTCCGACAGGTTTCACAGGGGCTTTCTTT.

The J gene is TRBJ1-6, the V gene TRBV5-4; possibly TRBD1 for D (5 bases). Trimming removed 0 bases at V and 6 bases at J, with 7 bases between. Per germline, CDR1 SGHNT and CDR2 YYREEE (reference sequence). The CDR3 extends over 14 amino acids. CDR3 bases: TGTGCCAGCAGCTTGGCAGGGTCTAATTCACCCCTCCACTTT. This encodes CASSLAGSNSPLHF.

J is TRBJ1-1 and V is TRBV19; no reliable D call. The germline V and J ends were trimmed by 5 bases and 0 bases, with 4 bases remaining between them. Germline assignment: CDR1 LNHDA and CDR2 SQIVND (reference sequence). The CDR3 totals 12 residues. The DNA of the CDR3 is TGTGCCAGTAGTGGAGTGAACACTGAAGCTTTCTTT. The encoded protein is CASSGVNTEAFF.

The V gene is TRBV9, the J gene TRBJ1-2; no reliable D call. With 3 bases removed from V and 4 bases from J, the gap between germline ends came to 7 bases. The V gene's germline CDR1 is SGDLS and CDR2 YYNGEE. There are 12 residues in the CDR3. The CDR3 here is CASSATVYGYTF. The CDR3 nucleotides are TGTGCCAGCAGCGCTACAGTCTATGGCTACACCTTC. The full variable domain, with the rest looked up from reference TRBV9 and TRBJ1-2, is DSGVTQTPKHLITATGQRVTLRCSPRSGDLSVYWYQQSLDQGLQFLIQYYNGEERAKGNILERFSAQQFPDLHSELNLSSLELGDSALYFCASSATVYGYTFGSGTRLTVV.

The chain recombines TRBV12-3 or TRBV12-4 with TRBJ2-5; D is perhaps TRBD1 (5 bases). The CDR3 sequence is 12 residues long. V was cut by 6 bases and J by 8 bases, with 13 bases left in between. The CDR3 DNA is TGTGCCAGCAGGACAGCCAAAGGAACCCAGTACTTC. Its translation: CASRTAKGTQYF.

For the CDR3, the DNA is TGTGCCAGCAGCCCCACCACAGGGACCGTTGAGGTTTTCTTT. Translating it yields CASSPTTGTVEVFF. The chain joins TRBV3-1 (or the pseudogene TRBV3-2) to TRBJ1-1; possibly TRBD1 for D (6 bases). V was cut by 4 bases and J by 13 bases, with 22 bases left in between. This CDR3 spans 14 amino acids. From germline, CDR1 is LGHDT and CDR2 YNNKEL (reference sequence).

The table lists this clone with a few counts. The chain joins TRBV10-2 to TRBJ2-2; the match to TRBD2 covers 12 bases. V dropped 7 bases and J dropped 3; count of bases not matched to a gene: 9. The CDR3 is 17 amino acids. CDR1 WSHSY and CDR2 SAAADI come from the germline V gene. The CDR3 DNA follows: TGCGCCAGCAAATTATTACTAGCGGGAGGTCACACCGGGGAGCTGTTTTTT. Its protein is CASKLLLAGGHTGELFF.

The V gene is TRBV29-1, the J gene TRBJ2-1, with TRBD2 matching over 8 bases. Germline values: CDR1 SQVTM, CDR2 ANQGSEA. There are 14 residues in the CDR3. V was clipped by 3 bases and J by 5 bases; unmatched bases: 6. The CDR3 region is CSVDTSGTNNEQFF. CDR3 in DNA: TGCAGCGTTGATACTAGCGGAACAAACAATGAGCAGTTCTTC.

The V gene is TRBV27, the J gene TRBJ1-2; 8 bases map to TRBD1. Looked up from germline, CDR1 is MNHEY and CDR2 is SMNVEV (reference sequence). The length of the CDR3 is 14 residues. Germline trimming cut 5 bases from V and 8 bases from J; bases unmatched to any gene: 10. CDR3 protein: CASSPGQGLYGYTF. CDR3 nucleotide sequence: TGTGCCAGCAGTCCTGGACAGGGCCTCTACGGCTACACCTTC.

As to this clone: The same CDR3 is also encoded by other DNA sequences in this sample. The chain uses TRBV5-1 and TRBJ1-4, with a tentative D call TRBD1 (6 bases). Trimming left V 4 bases short and J 7 bases short, with 17 bases between. CDR1 and CDR2 from the germline V gene are SGHRS and YFSETQ. This CDR3 spans 15 amino acids. The DNA of the CDR3 is TGCGCCAGCAGCACATCACCGGGACAAGGTGAAAAACTGTTTTTT. Amino acids: CASSTSPGQGEKLFF.

The genes are TRBV27 and TRBJ2-2; 16 bases align to TRBD2. Germline lookup yields CDR1 MNHEY and CDR2 SMNVEV (reference sequence). The junction had 3 bases not matched to a gene; V was cut back by 6 bases and J by 8 bases. CDR3 length equals 15 residues. CDR3 nucleotides: TGTGCCAGCAGGGGACTAGCGGGAGGGTCGGGGGAGCTGTTTTTT. Translating it yields CASRGLAGGSGELFF.

As concerns this clone: Within the sample, other DNA sequences also encode this same CDR3. V is TRBV6-1 and J is TRBJ1-1; D is ambiguous. The CDR3 has 14 amino acids. CDR1 is MNHNS and CDR2 is SASEGT in the germline V gene. Trimming shortened V by 3 bases and J by 2 bases, and 10 bases separated the two germline ends. The CDR3 region is CASSEPGLNTEAFF. CDR3 DNA: TGTGCCAGCAGTGAGCCGGGGTTAAACACTGAAGCTTTCTTT.

J is TRBJ1-6 and V is TRBV7-9, with 7 positions matching TRBD1. Trimming cost V 1 base and J 4 bases; bases outside gene matches: 1. The germline V gene encodes CDR1 SEHNR and CDR2 FQNEAQ (reference sequence). This CDR3 is built from 15 residues. CDR3 DNA: TGTGCCAGCAGCTTAGACAGGGGATATAATTCACCCCTCCACTTT. As protein: CASSLDRGYNSPLHF.

This chain joins TRBV20-1 and TRBJ2-7, with TRBD1 matching 9 bases. The length of the CDR3 is 16 residues. With V trimmed by 3 bases and J by 7 bases, 16 bases remained unmatched. Germline V lookup: CDR1 DFQATT, CDR2 SNEGSKA (reference sequence). The CDR3 DNA sequence: TGCAGTGCTAGTAGACCTTCCGGGACAGGGTCTGAGGAGCAGTACTTC. Translating gives CSASRPSGTGSEEQYF.

This sequence joins TRBV2 and TRBJ1-1; 10 positions agree with TRBD1. This CDR3 region has 13 residues. Trimming took 9 bases from V and 5 from J; bases not matched to a gene: 6. In germline, CDR1 is SNHLY, CDR2 FYNNEI. The CDR3 here is CARVRDRGTEAFF. The DNA of the CDR3 is TGTGCCAGAGTCCGGGACAGGGGAACTGAAGCTTTCTTT. Together with reference TRBV2 and TRBJ1-1, the CDR3 gives the full variable domain: EPEVTQTPSHQVTQMGQEVILRCVPISNHLYFYWYRQILGQKVEFLVSFYNNEISEKSEIFDDQFSVERPDGSNFTLKIRSTKLEDSAMYFCARVRDRGTEAFFGQGTRLTVV.

The genes are TRBV11-3 and TRBJ2-1; possibly TRBD2 for D (6 bases). The germline gives CDR1 SGHNT, CDR2 YENEEA. The CDR3 totals 16 residues. Trimming removed 1 base from V and 8 bases from J, with 18 bases in between. CDR3 bases: TGTGCCAGCAGCTTAGCGGGGGTTGGCAGGCCCCATGAGCAGTTCTTC. It yields the protein CASSLAGVGRPHEQFF. Combining the CDR3 with reference TRBV11-3 and TRBJ2-1 gives the whole variable domain EAGVVQSPRYKIIEKKQPVAFWCNPISGHNTLYWYLQNLGQGPELLIRYENEEAVDDSQLPKDRFSAERLKGVDSTLKIQPAELGDSAVYLCASSLAGVGRPHEQFFGPGTRLTVL.

The V call is TRBV5-5, the J call TRBJ1-4; a possible D gene is TRBD1 (6 bases). V was pared by 4 bases and J by 4 bases, with 14 bases between. Germline assignment: CDR1 SGHKS and CDR2 YYEKEE (reference sequence). This CDR3 has 15 amino acids. The CDR3 DNA sequence: TGTGCCAGCAGCCTTTGGACAGCAAGTAATGAAAAACTGTTTTTT. Amino acid sequence: CASSLWTASNEKLFF.

This rearrangement joins TRBV4-2 to TRBJ2-2, with 8 bases fitting TRBD2. In germline, CDR1 is LGHNA, CDR2 YNFKEQ. J was trimmed by 0 bases and V by 2 bases; bases with no gene match: 2. The CDR3 has 16 residues. CDR3 nucleotides: TGTGCCAGCAGCCAAACGGGACTAGCGAACACCGGGGAGCTGTTTTTT. It codes for CASSQTGLANTGELFF.

This rearrangement joins TRBV19 to TRBJ2-7, with 9 bases lining up with TRBD1. V shed 4 bases and J 7 bases; nucleotides not matched to a gene: 14. This CDR3 spans 16 amino acids. CDR1 is LNHDA, CDR2 SQIVND, per germline (reference sequence). For the CDR3, the DNA is TGTGCCAGTAGTACTGAACCGGGACAGGGTGGACGGGAGCAGTACTTC. This encodes CASSTEPGQGGREQYF.